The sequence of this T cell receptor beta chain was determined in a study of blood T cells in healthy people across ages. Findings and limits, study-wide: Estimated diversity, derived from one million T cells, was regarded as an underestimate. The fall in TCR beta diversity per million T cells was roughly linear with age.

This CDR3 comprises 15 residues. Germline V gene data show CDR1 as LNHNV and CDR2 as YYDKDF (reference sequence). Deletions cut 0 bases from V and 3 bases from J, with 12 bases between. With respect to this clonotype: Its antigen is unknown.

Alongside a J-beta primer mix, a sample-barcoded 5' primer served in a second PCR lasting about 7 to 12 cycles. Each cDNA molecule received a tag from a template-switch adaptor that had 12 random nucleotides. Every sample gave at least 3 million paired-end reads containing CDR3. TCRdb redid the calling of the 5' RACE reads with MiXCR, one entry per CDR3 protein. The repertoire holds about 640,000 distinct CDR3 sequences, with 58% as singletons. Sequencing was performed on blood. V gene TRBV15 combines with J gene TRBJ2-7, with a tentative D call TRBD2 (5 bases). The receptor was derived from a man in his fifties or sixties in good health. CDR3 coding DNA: TGTGCCACCAGCAGAGATGAGACGGGGAACTACGAGCAGTACTTC. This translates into CATSRDETGNYEQYF. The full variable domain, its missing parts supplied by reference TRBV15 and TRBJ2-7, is DAMVIQNPRYQVTQFGKPVTLSCSQTLNHNVMYWYQQKSSQAPKLLFHYYDKDFNNEADTPDNFQSRRPNTSFCFLDIRSPGLGDTAMYLCATSRDETGNYEQYFGPGTRLTVT.